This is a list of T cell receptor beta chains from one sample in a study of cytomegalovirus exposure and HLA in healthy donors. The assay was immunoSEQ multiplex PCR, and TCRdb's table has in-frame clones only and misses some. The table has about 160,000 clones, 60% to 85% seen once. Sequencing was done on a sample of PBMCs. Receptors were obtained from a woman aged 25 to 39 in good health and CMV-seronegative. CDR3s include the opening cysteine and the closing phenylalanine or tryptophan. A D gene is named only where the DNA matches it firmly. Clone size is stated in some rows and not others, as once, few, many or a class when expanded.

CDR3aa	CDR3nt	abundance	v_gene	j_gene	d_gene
CASRDPSGGVWTQYF	TGTGCCAGCAGAGACCCTAGCGGGGGGGTCTGGACCCAGTACTTC	NA	TRBV2	TRBJ2-5	TRBD2
CASSYDRVSEAFF	TGTGCCAGCAGTTACGACAGGGTCTCTGAAGCTTTCTTT	NA	TRBV2	TRBJ1-1	TRBD1
CASSQDSRPEAFF	TGCGCCAGCAGCCAGGACAGCCGACCTGAAGCTTTCTTT	NA	TRBV5-1	TRBJ1-1	NA
CASIEEGTPGEKLFF	TGTGCCAGCATCGAGGAGGGAACCCCGGGTGAAAAACTGTTTTTC	NA	TRBV6-1	TRBJ1-4	NA
CSVSTGATILF	TGCAGCGTTTCGACAGGGGCGACCATACTATTT	NA	TRBV29-1	TRBJ1-1	TRBD1
CASSLMEAGHNEQFF	TGTGCCAGCAGCTTGATGGAAGCGGGGCACAATGAGCAGTTCTTC	NA	TRBV7-2	TRBJ2-1	TRBD2
CATSRDLKGARTGELFF	TGTGCCACCAGCAGAGATCTTAAGGGGGCGCGAACCGGGGAGCTGTTTTTT	NA	TRBV15	TRBJ2-2	TRBD1
CASSLEGGPTEAFF	TGCGCCAGCAGCTTGGAAGGGGGTCCCACTGAAGCTTTCTTT	NA	TRBV5-1	TRBJ1-1	NA
CASSQSGNEQYF	TGTGCCAGCAGCCAGTCAGGGAACGAGCAGTACTTC	NA	TRBV7-9	TRBJ2-7	NA
CASSRTQGVDEKLFF	TGTGCCAGCAGCCGAACACAGGGGGTGGATGAAAAACTGTTTTTT	few	TRBV7-9	TRBJ1-4	TRBD1
CASSLWQSPGNTIYF	TGTGCCAGCAGTTTATGGCAAAGCCCTGGAAACACCATATATTTT	once	TRBV28	TRBJ1-3	NA
CASSMSGTGPSGSPLHF	TGTGCCAGTAGTATGTCCGGGACAGGCCCCTCGGGTTCACCCCTCCACTTT	NA	TRBV19	TRBJ1-6	TRBD1
CASSLSGTGGGYTF	TGCGCCAGCAGCTTGTCCGGGACAGGGGGCGGCTACACCTTC	few	TRBV5-1	TRBJ1-2	TRBD1
CASSPGQTFLGEKLFF	TGCGCCAGCAGCCCGGGACAGACATTCTTGGGGGAAAAACTGTTTTTT	few	TRBV4-1	TRBJ1-4	TRBD1